The present T cell receptor beta chain was sequenced within a study of CD8 T cell repertoires and HIV-1 epitope variants. Study as a whole: Twenty-five autologous and known Gag and Nef epitope variant peptides each stimulated T cells separately. Cultures ran roughly ten days, with IL-2, IL-7 and IL-15 added on days 3 and 7.

Profiled with immunoSEQ multiplex PCR; TCRdb holds only in-frame clones, not every one. Altogether some 6,800 clones are present, 65% to 70% being singletons, with the ten largest covering roughly 45%. In regard to this clone: Its target is not known.

The junction had 3 bases not matched to a gene; V was cut back by 1 base and J by 4 bases. From germline, CDR1 is LNHDA and CDR2 SQIVND (reference sequence). This CDR3 spans 15 amino acids. The chain combines TRBV19 with TRBJ2-1; 8 bases map to TRBD2. The sample comprised cultured CD8+ T cells derived from PBMCs. This clonotype originated in a male donor with HIV. The CDR3 reads CASSIGTSSYNEQFF. For the CDR3, the DNA is TGTGCCAGTAGTATAGGGACTAGCAGTTACAATGAGCAGTTCTTC.